This TCR beta chain was documented in a study of blood T cell repertoires in COVID-19. Study context: Donors in the United States, Italy and Spain gave samples during acute or convalescent COVID-19. Sample material is recorded as cDNA or gDNA derived from T cells, B-cell-depleted T cells, or PBMCs.

This clone was picked up one time. Original processing notes: Reference gene primer amplification gave estimated nucleated cell counts. The data were produced by immunoSEQ multiplex PCR, yet TCRdb's version contains in-frame clones alone and is incomplete. V and J calls and clone size come straight from that table; D and trimming were deduced from the DNA. The table records about 24,000 clones, 89% of them present only once. V dropped 5 bases and J dropped 0; count of bases not matched to a gene: 6. The length of the CDR3 is 15 residues. The germline V gene encodes CDR1 MNHEY and CDR2 SVGEGT. What was sequenced was peripheral blood. The rearrangement uses TRBV6-2 or TRBV6-3 and TRBJ1-1, with 7 nucleotides matching TRBD1. This TCR derives from a woman aged 65 to 85 with active COVID-19. In DNA form, the CDR3 reads TGTGCCAGCAGTAGACAGGGTGGGATGAACACTGAAGCTTTCTTT. Translated, it gives CASSRQGGMNTEAFF.